This entry concerns a single T cell receptor beta chain. Germline V gives CDR1 SNHLY, CDR2 FYNNEI. V lost 3 bases to trimming and J lost 3 bases, with 6 bases between them. CDR3 size: 12 residues. The sample belongs to a study of technical replicates of blood from a few donors. The method was immunoSEQ multiplex PCR; TCRdb's version includes in-frame clones alone and lacks a portion of them. The sample comprises around 97,000 clones, about 94% of which are singletons, and 0.25% to 0.35% rests with the top ten. Sequenced sample: T cells isolated from PBMCs. The chain recombines TRBV2 with TRBJ2-7; no firm D call. This sequence originates from a human donor in good health. The CDR3 protein is CASSDYGYEQYF. In DNA, the CDR3 is TGTGCCAGCAGTGACTACGGCTACGAGCAGTACTTC.